This TCR beta chain originates from a study of beta chain features in type 1 diabetes. Expressed TCRB transcripts were sequenced because the isolated RNA had all been reverse transcribed beforehand. TCRdb's copy holds only in-frame clones and misses some; the assay was immunoSEQ multiplex PCR. Of hundreds of thousands of clones in the sample, around 15% were seen once. After removal of 8 bases from V and 1 base from J, the junction contained 1 base not matched to a gene. In germline, CDR1 is LNHDA, CDR2 SQIVND (reference sequence). The CDR3 is made up of 12 amino acids. This clone was counted only a few times. The antigen is not known. Findings and caveats of the study: Type 1 diabetes patients showed a moderate but significant shortening of TCRB CDR3s in all four CD4+ subsets.

The chain employs TRBV19 and TRBJ1-1; the match to TRBD1 covers 7 bases. This TCR was recovered from a man younger than 35 in good health. The sample consisted of naive CD4+ T cells from blood. The CDR3 DNA sequence: TGTGCCAGTGGGGACAGGAACACTGAAGCTTTCTTT. This encodes CASGDRNTEAFF. Using reference TRBV19 and TRBJ1-1 for the parts outside the CDR3, the full variable domain is DGGITQSPKYLFRKEGQNVTLSCEQNLNHDAMYWYRQDPGQGLRLIYYSQIVNDFQKGDIAEGYSVSREKKESFPLTVTSAQKNPTAFYLCASGDRNTEAFFGQGTRLTVV.